This T cell receptor (beta chain) was obtained from a study of a mutant IDH1 vaccine in newly diagnosed glioma. Background on the study: The start of vaccination came 4-6 weeks after radiotherapy alone, or with temozolomide cycles. Patients' prior therapy spanned radiotherapy, temozolomide, or both; most underwent both.

A note on this clone: Its antigen is as yet unknown.

Time point here: week 23, last vaccination. Alongside topical imiquimod, each dose of vaccine comprised 300 ug of mutant IDH1 20-mer peptide. Donors harbored newly found WHO grade 3 or 4 IDH1-mutant, ATRX-lost astrocytomas. General study points: Of the patients, 85% to 95% had vaccine-induced immune responses.

The data were produced by immunoSEQ multiplex PCR, yet TCRdb's version contains in-frame clones alone and is incomplete. The sample has 45,000 to 65,000 clones, 80% to 90% seen once. Sequencing was performed on PBMCs, taken from a glioma patient whose treatment included an IDH1 peptide vaccine. This clonotype originated in a woman aged 40 to 49 with glioma. Some clones in this sample may be carry-over from other donors' samples.

This CDR3 reads CASSQMGQGIGPQHF. CDR3 in DNA: TGCGCCAGCAGCCAGATGGGACAGGGGATAGGGCCCCAGCATTTT. The V gene is TRBV4-1, the J gene TRBJ1-5; 10 nucleotides agree with TRBD1. The CDR3 totals 15 residues. Germline V CDR1 and CDR2: MGHRA, YSYEKL. The ends lost 3 bases at V and 9 bases at J; junction bases unmatched: 8.